The T cell receptor (beta chain) described here comes from a study of shared clonotypes between healthy human individuals. Overall study findings and caveats: Naive CD4 clonotype sharing across several donors was 5% to 6%. The sampled material consisted only of blood, and tissue repertoires are likely to differ.

The CDR3 consists of 14 residues. The germline V and J ends were trimmed by 0 bases and 5 bases, with 11 bases remaining between them. CDR1 is SGHRS and CDR2 is YFSETQ in the germline V gene. The donors, all of them Caucasian adults, lived in Nashville, Tennessee. Data came from immunoSEQ multiplex PCR; TCRdb stores just in-frame clones and leaves some out. The table includes more than 900,000 clones, approximately 80% detected once. On this clone itself: Its target is not known.

The TCR originated in a young man in good health. Some clones in this sample may be carry-over from other donors' samples. Source material: memory CD4+ T cells from PBMCs. The sample's subset: CD45RA-negative fraction. This rearrangement joins TRBV5-1 to TRBJ2-5, with D hard to call. CDR3 residues: CASSLAPLTETQYF. CDR3 nucleotides: TGCGCCAGCAGCTTGGCCCCCTTGACGGAGACCCAGTACTTC.